Presented here are 9 T cell receptor beta chains from one specimen sequenced in a study of metastatic and nonmetastatic thyroid tumors. Among the patients, none had received any treatment before thyroid surgery. TCRdb recomputed clones from the PCR reads via MiXCR. The data show approximately 13,000 clones, about 29% seen once. The sequencing sample was made of blood. The receptor set was obtained from a female donor with papillary thyroid cancer or a benign thyroid nodule (not recorded which). Some clones in this sample may be carry-over from other donors' samples.

Ten or more counts support this clone. The chain combines TRBV10-3 with TRBJ2-7; D gene unclear. There are 14 residues in the CDR3. Trimming shortened V by 2 bases and J by 3 bases, and 11 bases separated the two germline ends. CDR1 is ENHRY, CDR2 SYGVKD, per germline. CDR3 loop: CAISEPSRNYEQYF. DNA of the CDR3: TGTGCCATCAGTGAGCCCTCGCGAAACTACGAGCAGTACTTC.

This clone was seen repeatedly, ten times or more. The J gene is TRBJ1-4, the V gene TRBV18; weak D call: TRBD1 (5 bases). Germline V gene data show CDR1 as KGHSH and CDR2 as LQKENI. CDR3 length: 15 residues. Trimming shortened V by 3 bases and J by 8 bases, and 16 bases separated the two germline ends. CDR3 DNA: TGTGCCAGCTCACCGCGCCTAGGGGTAGACGAAAAACTGTTTTTT. This encodes CASSPRLGVDEKLFF.

By share, this clone counts as medium-sized. The chain employs TRBV10-3 and TRBJ1-5; tentatively, D is TRBD1 (5 bases). Germline V gene lookup returns CDR1 ENHRY and CDR2 SYGVKD. The CDR3 extends over 14 amino acids. Trimming pared 5 bases from V and 3 bases from J, leaving 11 bases between. Here the CDR3 reads CAISQGGINQPQHF. The CDR3 DNA reads TGTGCCATCAGTCAGGGTGGGATCAATCAGCCCCAGCATTTT.

A word on this clone: The missing conserved phenylalanine or tryptophan at the end of this CDR3 makes a read error likely. This CDR3 is CASSLGWGYTV. CDR3 sequence (DNA): TGTGCCAGCAGTCTCGGCTGGGGCTACACCGTC. The V and J genes are TRBV6-1 and TRBJ1-2; D is unclear. CDR3 length: 11 residues. Germline loops: CDR1 MNHNS, CDR2 SASEGT. V shed 5 bases and J shed 8 bases, with 9 bases lying between them.

Judged by abundance, this clone is medium-sized (0.01 to 0.1%). This sequence joins TRBV2 and TRBJ2-1; 9 positions agree with TRBD2. Germline-derived CDR1 and CDR2 are SNHLY and FYNNEI. J lost 0 bases, V lost 4 bases, and 10 bases had no gene match. This CDR3 is 18 amino acids long. The CDR3 here is CASSAVTSGFRSYNEQFF. The CDR3 DNA follows: TGTGCCAGCAGTGCGGTAACTAGCGGGTTCCGCTCCTACAATGAGCAGTTCTTC.

The table lists this clone with many counts. This chain uses TRBV7-2 with TRBJ2-3, with D perhaps TRBD1 or TRBD2 (5 bases each). V was cut by 3 bases and J by 5 bases, with 15 bases left in between. The CDR3 sequence is 15 residues long. The germline V gene has CDR1 SGHTA and CDR2 FQGNSA. The chain's CDR3 is CASSFTGQTGDTQYF. The CDR3 DNA follows: TGTGCCAGCAGCTTCACGGGGCAAACGGGAGATACGCAGTATTTT. The entire variable domain, with the rest obtained from reference TRBV7-2 and TRBJ2-3, is as follows: GAGVSQSPSNKVTEKGKDVELRCDPISGHTALYWYRQSLGQGLEFLIYFQGNSAPDKSGLPSDRFSAERTGGSVSTLTIQRTQQEDSAVYLCASSFTGQTGDTQYFGPGTRLTVL.

By proportion, this clone is medium-sized. The sample contains more than one DNA sequence encoding this CDR3. In DNA form, the CDR3 reads TGCAGTGCTCGGGGGACAGGTTCTCGATACGAGCAGTACTTC. It codes for CSARGTGSRYEQYF. This chain uses TRBV20-1 with TRBJ2-7; TRBD1 aligns across 8 bases. The CDR3 spans 14 residues. Unmatched junction bases numbered 10, after V lost 5 bases and J lost 4 bases. Looked up from germline, CDR1 is DFQATT and CDR2 is SNEGSKA (reference sequence).

This clone was recorded many times. The V call is TRBV2, the J call TRBJ1-4; no reliable D call. CDR3 length: 16 residues. The germline gives CDR1 SNHLY, CDR2 FYNNEI. Trimming stripped 6 bases from V and 5 bases from J, with 19 bases between. The CDR3 region has the DNA TGTGCCAGCAGGACCCCAGGAGATATATCGAATGAAAAACTGTTTTTT. Translating it yields CASRTPGDISNEKLFF.

This clone rates as medium-sized. The J gene is TRBJ2-7, the V gene TRBV12-5, with 10 nucleotides matching TRBD2. The germline gives CDR1 LGHNT, CDR2 FRNRAP. The trim removed 7 bases at V and 5 bases at J, leaving 5 bases unmatched. The CDR3 runs to 13 residues. CDR3 nucleotides: TGTGCTAGTGCCAAGCGGGAGGGGGACGAGCAGTACTTC. It translates to CASAKREGDEQYF.